The source of this TCR beta chain is a study of neoadjuvant anti-PD-1 for oral cavity cancer. Turning to the study itself: Most patients had three to four biweekly doses of 3 mg/kg nivolumab before resection. Around day 43, patients without progression received a fourth nivolumab dose before surgery.

The CDR3 consists of 13 residues. The V gene end was trimmed by 4 bases and the J gene end by 4 bases; junction bases not matched to a gene: 3. Germline V gene sequence: CDR1 SEHNR, CDR2 FQNEAQ (reference sequence). The data were produced by immunoSEQ multiplex PCR, yet TCRdb's version contains in-frame clones alone and is incomplete. The table includes 23,000 or so clones, under 30% detected once. Described time point: after neoadjuvant nivolumab, at surgical resection. Patients had HPV-negative, locally advanced oral cavity squamous cell carcinoma. Sequenced material: tumor tissue, taken after nivolumab (anti-PD-1) treatment. The source of this sequence is a person aged 35-79 years with oral cavity squamous cell carcinoma. The genes are TRBV7-9 and TRBJ1-2; TRBD1 matches at 7 bases. For the CDR3, the DNA is TGTGCCAGCAGCTGGGGACAGAGCTATGGCTACACCTTC. Translation gives CASSWGQSYGYTF.